This T cell receptor (beta chain) was sequenced during a study of identical twins. Germline values: CDR1 LNHDA, CDR2 SQIVND (reference sequence). CDR3 size: 14 residues. V gave up 9 bases and J gave up 8 bases; unmatched junction bases: 10. Addition of a universal primer site occurred through template switching, and cDNA carried unique molecular identifiers. TCRdb recomputed calls from the 5' RACE reads with MiXCR, one row per CDR3 protein. The table has about 220,000 distinct CDR3 sequences, 6.5% seen once. The sample holds a few counts of this clonotype. Its target is unknown. General observations from the study: Twin sharing of out-of-frame TCR alpha was underestimated by models in monozygotic pairs. Compared with unrelated sharing, twin-shared out-of-frame alpha sequences had more low-probability sequences.

These sequences were also reported in another study, on T cells expressing NK-cell markers.

V gene TRBV19 combines with J gene TRBJ2-1; 10 nucleotides align to TRBD2. The sequence came from a woman younger than 35 in good health. Sequenced input: CD8+ T cells sorted from blood. CDR3 sequence: CASATSGWVYEQFF. The CDR3 bases are TGTGCCAGCGCGACTAGCGGGTGGGTCTATGAGCAGTTCTTC.